Below are 8 T cell receptor beta chains sequenced from a single sample in a study of blood T cell repertoires in COVID-19. The protocol was immunoSEQ multiplex PCR, while the TCRdb copy is restricted to in-frame clones and leaves out a portion. The sample has fewer than 350,000 clones, 85% to 90% seen once. Material: peripheral blood. Receptor source: a woman aged 30 to 39 with COVID-19, enrolled during active disease.

The DNA of the CDR3 is TGTGCCAGCAGCTTAGCGGCACAGGGGCCGAGCACAGATACGCAGTATTTT. Translation: CASSLAAQGPSTDTQYF. The gene calls are TRBV7-8 and TRBJ2-3; 7 bases are shared with TRBD1. Germline V CDR1 and CDR2: SGHVS, FQNEAQ. V was pared by 0 bases and J by 0 bases, with 6 bases of the junction left unmatched. The CDR3 extends over 17 amino acids.

This clone has just a few counts. The chain is built from TRBV21-1 and TRBJ2-2; TRBD2, as called in the table, went unchecked against the DNA. TRBV21-1 is a pseudogene segment. The CDR3 extends over 17 amino acids. The chain's CDR3 is CASSKRPAGGPFWELFF. DNA for the CDR3: TGTGCCAGCAGCAAAAGGCCAGCGGGGGGCCCGTTTTGGGAGCTGTTTTTT.

V gene TRBV3-1 (or the pseudogene TRBV3-2) combines with J gene TRBJ2-2, with 8 bases identical to TRBD1. Trimming at V came to 2 bases and at J to 1 base, leaving 6 bases not matched to a gene. This CDR3 contains 17 residues. Germline-derived CDR1 and CDR2 are LGHDT and YNNKEL (reference sequence). The CDR3 here is CASSQNQGAWNTGELFF. The CDR3 DNA sequence: TGTGCCAGCAGCCAAAATCAGGGGGCATGGAACACCGGGGAGCTGTTTTTT.

The chain combines TRBV18 with TRBJ1-4, with 8 bases lining up with TRBD1. The V gene end was trimmed by 5 bases and the J gene end by 15 bases; junction bases not matched to a gene: 11. This CDR3 spans 13 amino acids. Looked up from germline, CDR1 is KGHSH and CDR2 is LQKENI. CDR3 residues: CASSSDRVGSVFF. DNA for the CDR3: TGTGCCAGCTCATCGGACAGGGTCGGATCTGTGTTTTTT.

V and J are TRBV18 and TRBJ1-1; no clear D gene. Between the trimmed V and J ends, which lost 6 bases and 1 base, there was a span of 12 bases. CDR1 and CDR2 from the germline V gene are KGHSH and LQKENI. The CDR3 consists of 14 residues. CDR3 region: CASSPRLGNTEAFF. DNA for the CDR3: TGTGCCAGCTCGCCTAGACTAGGGAACACTGAAGCTTTCTTT. The full variable domain, completed using reference TRBV18 and TRBJ1-1, is NAGVMQNPRHLVRRRGQEARLRCSPMKGHSHVYWYRQLPEEGLKFMVYLQKENIIDESGMPKERFSAEFPKEGPSILRIQQVVRGDSAAYFCASSPRLGNTEAFFGQGTRLTVV.

Here the CDR3 DNA reads TGTGCCAGCAGCTCCGGGAAGGACAGGGGCGTAATACAGCCCCAGCATTTT. Translation: CASSSGKDRGVIQPQHF. The V call is TRBV5-8, the J call TRBJ1-5, with 9 bases matching TRBD1. The V gene's germline CDR1 is SGHTS and CDR2 YDEGEE. Trimming at V came to 3 bases and at J to 7 bases, leaving 14 bases not matched to a gene. The CDR3 consists of 17 residues.

The chain recombines TRBV5-4 with TRBJ2-1, with 12 bases matching TRBD2. This CDR3 has 17 residues. The trim removed 3 bases at V and 0 bases at J, leaving 4 bases unmatched. Germline loops: CDR1 SGHNT, CDR2 YYREEE (reference sequence). As DNA, the CDR3 is TGTGCCAGCAGCTCTGGACTAGCGGGGAGCTCCTACAATGAGCAGTTCTTC. Translation gives CASSSGLAGSSYNEQFF.

The V and J genes are TRBV30 and TRBJ2-7; 7 positions match TRBD1. The CDR3 spans 13 residues. Germline V gene lookup returns CDR1 GTSNPN and CDR2 SVGIG (reference sequence). Trimming took 3 bases from V and 3 from J; bases not matched to a gene: 5. The CDR3 protein is CAWRPDRDYEQYF. The CDR3 DNA sequence: TGTGCCTGGAGACCCGACAGGGACTACGAGCAGTACTTC.